These 13 T cell receptor beta chains share one sample of origin, sequenced in a study of graft-versus-host responses after intestinal transplantation. No cognate antigen is known for these TCRs. TCRdb's table, derived via immunoSEQ multiplex PCR, lists solely in-frame clones and lacks some. Of tens of thousands of clones in the sample, 83% are singletons; the top ten hold roughly 15%. The specimen was unstimulated CD8+ T cells sorted from spleen or lymph node cells, collected before intestinal transplant. The origin of the receptors is a human donor who received an intestinal transplant.

V gene TRBV21-1 combines with J gene TRBJ2-5; the table gives TRBD2 as D, unverified against the DNA. TRBV21-1 is marked as a pseudogene. This CDR3 contains 18 residues. CDR3 in DNA: TGTGCCAGCAGCAAAACCCCTTCCCTCCCTAGCGCCCAAGAGACCCAGTACTTC. Its protein product is CASSKTPSLPSAQETQYF.

This clone has only a few counts. This chain links TRBV2 with TRBJ2-7; no clear D gene. Trimming left V 1 base short and J 9 bases short, with 16 bases between. Germline-derived CDR1 and CDR2 are SNHLY and FYNNEI. The CDR3 is made up of 14 amino acids. In DNA form, the CDR3 reads TGTGCCAGCAGTGAAGGGCTGCGGAATTCCCGGCAGTACTTC. As protein: CASSEGLRNSRQYF.

The chain combines TRBV2 with TRBJ1-1; TRBD1 might be the D (6 bases). Per germline, CDR1 SNHLY and CDR2 FYNNEI. Deletions cut 3 bases from V and 0 bases from J, with 17 bases between. CDR3 length: 17 residues. Here the CDR3 reads CASSDLTPTGMNTEAFF. CDR3 in DNA: TGTGCCAGCAGTGATTTAACTCCGACAGGAATGAACACTGAAGCTTTCTTT. Complete variable domain (other parts from reference TRBV2 and TRBJ1-1): EPEVTQTPSHQVTQMGQEVILRCVPISNHLYFYWYRQILGQKVEFLVSFYNNEISEKSEIFDDQFSVERPDGSNFTLKIRSTKLEDSAMYFCASSDLTPTGMNTEAFFGQGTRLTVV.

This clone has a single count. The rearrangement joins TRBV25-1 to TRBJ2-3, with D possibly matching TRBD2 (6 bases). This CDR3 is 13 amino acids long. Germline V CDR1 and CDR2: MGHDK, SYGVNS. V lost 7 bases and J 0 bases, leaving 8 bases between the germline ends. CDR3 loop: CASNGGSTDTQYF. The CDR3 DNA sequence: TGTGCCAGCAATGGAGGGAGCACAGATACGCAGTATTTT.

This chain uses TRBV5-1 with TRBJ1-2, with D tentatively TRBD1 (5 bases). The CDR3 has 17 residues. Per germline, CDR1 SGHRS and CDR2 YFSETQ. V shed 0 bases and J shed 4 bases, with 19 bases lying between them. CDR3: CASSLVGPSPVSYGYTF. The CDR3 nucleotides read TGCGCCAGCAGCTTGGTGGGACCGTCACCTGTCAGCTATGGCTACACCTTC.

CDR3: CSVKTHVYEQYF. CDR3 in DNA: TGCAGCGTCAAGACCCACGTATACGAGCAGTACTTC. This rearrangement joins TRBV29-1 to TRBJ2-7; D gene unclear. The CDR3 runs 12 residues. V lost 6 bases, J lost 4 bases, and 13 bases lay in between. Per the germline V gene, CDR1 is SQVTM and CDR2 is ANQGSEA.

The chain has TRBV27 and TRBJ2-7; no reliable D call. The V end was cut by 6 bases, the J end by 0 bases, with 9 bases between. The CDR3 covers 13 residues. Germline V gene sequence: CDR1 MNHEY, CDR2 SMNVEV (reference sequence). The CDR3 loop is CASSLVGSYEQYF. The CDR3 DNA follows: TGTGCCAGCAGCCTCGTCGGCTCCTACGAGCAGTACTTC.

The rearrangement joins TRBV5-1 to TRBJ1-4; D may be TRBD1 (5 bases). The CDR3 has 19 amino acids. V was shortened by 2 bases and J by 2 bases, with 22 bases between the two germline ends. Germline V CDR1 and CDR2: SGHRS, YFSETQ. The CDR3 nucleotides are TGCGCCAGCAGCTTCAGGGACTATAGCCCCCATGGGACTAATGAAAAACTGTTTTTT. Translation: CASSFRDYSPHGTNEKLFF.

This chain uses TRBV7-9 with TRBJ1-4; D possibly corresponds to TRBD1 (5 bases). V lost 3 bases, J lost 6 bases, and 14 bases lay in between. Germline assignment: CDR1 SEHNR and CDR2 FQNEAQ (reference sequence). The length of the CDR3 is 15 residues. The CDR3 loop reads CASSLEGRWDEKLFF. The CDR3 bases are TGTGCCAGCAGCTTGGAGGGGCGGTGGGATGAAAAACTGTTTTTT.

V is TRBV29-1 and J is TRBJ1-2; the match to TRBD1 covers 7 bases. Germline assignment: CDR1 SQVTM and CDR2 ANQGSEA. The CDR3 length is 13 residues. Germline trimming cut 6 bases from V and 4 bases from J; bases unmatched to any gene: 8. The CDR3 DNA reads as TGCAGCGTCGGGACAGCTAGTGTCTATGGCTACACCTTC. Its translation: CSVGTASVYGYTF.

The chain combines TRBV10-3 with TRBJ2-7; D is unclear. Germline-derived CDR1 and CDR2 are ENHRY and SYGVKD. Trimming left V 0 bases short and J 5 bases short, with 14 bases between. This CDR3 region has 15 residues. The CDR3 region has the DNA TGTGCCATCAGTGAGTCGATTATTGGGCGCAACGAGCAGTACTTC. Translated: CAISESIIGRNEQYF.

Concerning this clone: This CDR3 is also generated by other DNA sequences in the sample. The chain recombines TRBV6-1 with TRBJ2-7; 7 positions agree with TRBD1. V dropped 4 bases and J dropped 7; count of bases not matched to a gene: 4. This CDR3 comprises 12 residues. Germline V CDR1 and CDR2: MNHNS, SASEGT. Here the CDR3 DNA reads TGTGCCAGCAGTGCGACAGGGTGGGAGCAGTACTTC. Amino acid sequence: CASSATGWEQYF.

This sequence joins TRBV6-1 and TRBJ2-7, with 9 bases that match TRBD1. Trimming removed 5 bases from V and 3 bases from J; junction bases left unmatched: 8. Germline CDR1 reads MNHNS; CDR2 reads SASEGT. The CDR3 runs to 15 residues. The CDR3, as DNA: TGTGCCAGCAGTTCAACACAGGGGGCCGGCTACGAGCAGTACTTC. Translating it yields CASSSTQGAGYEQYF.